The sequence of this T cell receptor (beta chain) was determined in a study of T cell repertoires in cytomegalovirus infection. Turning to the study itself: The authors relied on CMV epitopes, both recently identified HLA-C-restricted and well-studied HLA-B-restricted. CMV infection plus the matching HLA type was flagged by public TCR beta signatures.

Study results and limitations: HLA-C-restricted CMV clonotypes gave the most frequent clonotype in two of eight donors. Summed frequency of public TCR beta families distinguished CMV carriers with the relevant HLA.

TCRdb re-called the reads through MiXCR, storing one row per CDR3 protein. The table records 50,000 or so distinct CDR3 sequences, roughly 18% of them present only once. This clonotype was detected many times. Its antigen is not known. Sequenced material: CD8+ T cells from cultured PBMCs, taken from culture after CMV antigen stimulation. This TCR derives from a human donor in good health (CMV status not recorded). Some clones in this sample may be carry-over from other donors' samples.

This CDR3 reads CASKDSGGQPQHF. CDR3 sequence (DNA): TGTGCCAGTAAAGATTCCGGCGGGCAGCCCCAGCATTTT. The chain is built from TRBV19 and TRBJ1-5; D is uncertain. V lost 7 bases and J 7 bases, leaving 14 bases between the germline ends. The germline CDR1 and CDR2 sequences are LNHDA and SQIVND (reference sequence). The CDR3 spans 13 residues.